This TCR beta chain came from a study of neurological immune-mediated disorders. Germline CDR1 and CDR2: MNHEY and SMNVEV (reference sequence). Trimming at V came to 4 bases and at J to 3 bases, leaving 12 bases not matched to a gene. The length of the CDR3 is 16 residues. Noted time point: longitudinal time-point 1 (baseline). The unsorted libraries were produced from 2 million PBMCs held at -80 C. With 10-nucleotide random UMIs included, cDNA was synthesized by 5'RACE. TCRdb redid the calling of the 5' RACE reads with MiXCR, one entry per CDR3 protein. Of more than 70,000 distinct CDR3 sequences in the sample, roughly 10% are singletons; the top ten hold around a tenth. Details on this clonotype: Antigen: not known.

The study's findings and limits: Across subjects, no CDR3 amino acid sequence appeared in expanded clones of more than one subject, a finding that suggested private repertoires in all groups.

The sample was PBMCs. This clonotype originated in a man aged 30 to 45 in good health. The chain combines TRBV27 with TRBJ2-7; 7 bases align to TRBD1. The CDR3 protein is CASSSESTGAIYEQYF. CDR3 DNA: TGTGCCAGCAGTTCAGAATCAACAGGGGCGATCTACGAGCAGTACTTC.